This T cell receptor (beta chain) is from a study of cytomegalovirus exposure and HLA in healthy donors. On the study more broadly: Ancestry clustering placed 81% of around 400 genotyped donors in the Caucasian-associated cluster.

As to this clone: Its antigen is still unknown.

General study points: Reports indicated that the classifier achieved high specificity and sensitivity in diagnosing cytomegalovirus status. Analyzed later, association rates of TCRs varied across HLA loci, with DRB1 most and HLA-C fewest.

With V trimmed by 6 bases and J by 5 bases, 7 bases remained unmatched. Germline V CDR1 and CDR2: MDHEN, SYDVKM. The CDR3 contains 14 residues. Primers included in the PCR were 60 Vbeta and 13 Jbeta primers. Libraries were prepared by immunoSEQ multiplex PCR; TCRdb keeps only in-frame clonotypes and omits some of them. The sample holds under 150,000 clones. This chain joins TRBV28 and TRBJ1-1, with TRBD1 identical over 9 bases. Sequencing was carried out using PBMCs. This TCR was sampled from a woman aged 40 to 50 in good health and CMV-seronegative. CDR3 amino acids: CASSRLTGGTEAFF. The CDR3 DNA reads TGTGCCAGCAGCAGACTGACAGGGGGTACTGAAGCTTTCTTT.